This T cell receptor beta chain was observed in a study of monozygotic twins with inflammatory bowel disease. Study-wide points: The study found lower TCRbeta diversity (inverse Simpson) in IBD patients than in healthy co-twins. Comparison of concordant versus discordant twins revealed no difference in repertoire similarity, possibly due to limited power.

The CDR3 length is 15 residues. The germline V gene has CDR1 SGDLS and CDR2 YYNGEE. TCRdb re-called the 5' RACE reads; one entry per CDR3 protein, DNA not given. The table gives 150,000 to 200,000 distinct CDR3 sequences; the top ten clones make up 2.5% to 3% of it. With regard to this clonotype: What it binds is not known.

J is TRBJ2-5 and V is TRBV9; TCRdb outputs TRBD2, but without DNA this stays unchecked. This clonotype originated in a human donor with ulcerative colitis or Crohn's disease, or a healthy co-twin of an affected twin (not recorded which). Material: blood. CDR3: CASSVSVQVQETQYF.